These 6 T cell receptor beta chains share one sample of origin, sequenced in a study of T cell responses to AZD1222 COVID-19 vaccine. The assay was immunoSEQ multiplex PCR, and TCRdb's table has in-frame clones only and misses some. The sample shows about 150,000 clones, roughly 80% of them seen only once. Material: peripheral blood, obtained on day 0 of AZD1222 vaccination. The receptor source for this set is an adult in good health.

CDR3 DNA: TGTGCCAGCACCCGAGAGGGGCGACGCACTGAAGCTTTCTTT. Protein sequence: CASTREGRRTEAFF. The V and J genes are TRBV28 and TRBJ1-1, with a weak D call TRBD1 (5 bases). V dropped 7 bases and J dropped 4 bases, with 16 bases sitting between them. Germline CDR1 is MDHEN and CDR2 is SYDVKM. CDR3 size: 14 residues.

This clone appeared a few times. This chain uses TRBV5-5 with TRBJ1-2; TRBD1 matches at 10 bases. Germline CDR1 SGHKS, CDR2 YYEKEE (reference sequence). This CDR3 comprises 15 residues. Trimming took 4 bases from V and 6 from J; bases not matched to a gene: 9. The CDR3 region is CASSPRTGGGNGYTF. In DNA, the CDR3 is TGTGCCAGCAGCCCGAGGACAGGGGGAGGCAATGGCTACACCTTC.

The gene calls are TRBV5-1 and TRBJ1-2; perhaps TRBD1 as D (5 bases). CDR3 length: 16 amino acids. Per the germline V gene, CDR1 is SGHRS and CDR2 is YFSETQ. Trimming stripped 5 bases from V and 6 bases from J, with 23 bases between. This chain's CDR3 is CASSPRGGTGINGYTF. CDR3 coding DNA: TGCGCCAGCAGTCCTCGGGGGGGAACCGGTATAAATGGCTACACCTTC.

The CDR3 reads CASRPGQGAGYGYTF. The CDR3 region has the DNA TGTGCCAGCAGGCCCGGACAGGGGGCAGGCTATGGCTACACCTTC. The chain recombines TRBV7-9 with TRBJ1-2, with TRBD1 matching over 11 bases. Germline CDR1 reads SEHNR; CDR2 reads FQNEAQ (reference sequence). The CDR3 loop spans 15 amino acids. V lost 6 bases to trimming and J lost 4 bases; unmatched junction nucleotides: 7.

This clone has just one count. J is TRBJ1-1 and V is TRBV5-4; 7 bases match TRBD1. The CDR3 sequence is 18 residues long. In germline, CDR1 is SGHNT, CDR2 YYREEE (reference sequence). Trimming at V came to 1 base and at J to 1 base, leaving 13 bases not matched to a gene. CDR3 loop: CASSLSSRGTLRNTEAFF. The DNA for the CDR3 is TGTGCCAGCAGCTTGTCCAGCAGGGGGACTTTGAGGAACACTGAAGCTTTCTTT.

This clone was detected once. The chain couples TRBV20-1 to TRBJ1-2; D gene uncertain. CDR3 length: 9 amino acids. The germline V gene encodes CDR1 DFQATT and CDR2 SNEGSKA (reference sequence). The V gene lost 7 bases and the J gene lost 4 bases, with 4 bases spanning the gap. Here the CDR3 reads CSVGYGYTF. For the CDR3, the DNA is TGCAGTGTTGGCTATGGCTACACCTTC.